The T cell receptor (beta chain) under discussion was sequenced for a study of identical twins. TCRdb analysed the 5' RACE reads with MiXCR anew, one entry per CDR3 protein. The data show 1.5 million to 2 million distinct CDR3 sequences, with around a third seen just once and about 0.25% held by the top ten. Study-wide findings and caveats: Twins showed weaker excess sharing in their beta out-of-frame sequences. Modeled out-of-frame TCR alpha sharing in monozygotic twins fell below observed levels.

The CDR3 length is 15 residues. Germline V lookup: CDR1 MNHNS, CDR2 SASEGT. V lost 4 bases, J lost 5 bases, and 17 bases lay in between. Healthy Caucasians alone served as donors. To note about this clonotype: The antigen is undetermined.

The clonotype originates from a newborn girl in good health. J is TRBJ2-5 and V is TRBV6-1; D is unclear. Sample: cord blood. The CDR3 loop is CASSGTDTLSETQYF. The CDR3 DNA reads TGTGCCAGCAGTGGCACCGATACACTAAGCGAGACCCAGTACTTC.